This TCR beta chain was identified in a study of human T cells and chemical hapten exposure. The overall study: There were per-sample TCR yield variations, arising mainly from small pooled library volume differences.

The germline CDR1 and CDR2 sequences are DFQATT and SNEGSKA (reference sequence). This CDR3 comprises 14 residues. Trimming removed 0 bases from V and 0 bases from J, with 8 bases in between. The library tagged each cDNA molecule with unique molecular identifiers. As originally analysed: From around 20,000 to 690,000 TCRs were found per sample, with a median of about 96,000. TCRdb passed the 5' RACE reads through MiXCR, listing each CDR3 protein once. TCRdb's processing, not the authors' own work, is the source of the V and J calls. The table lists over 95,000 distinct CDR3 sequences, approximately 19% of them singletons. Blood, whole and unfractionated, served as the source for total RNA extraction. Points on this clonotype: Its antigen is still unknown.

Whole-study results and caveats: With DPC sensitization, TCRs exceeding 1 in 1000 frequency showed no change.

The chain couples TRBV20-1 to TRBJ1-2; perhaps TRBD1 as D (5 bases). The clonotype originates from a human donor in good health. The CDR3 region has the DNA TGCAGTGCTAGAGACTGGGGCGCTAACTATGGCTACACCTTC. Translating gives CSARDWGANYGYTF.